Following are 8 T cell receptor beta chains from one sample sequenced in a study of blood T cells in healthy people across ages. A sample-barcoded 5' primer and a J-beta primer mix were used in a second PCR of roughly 7 to 11 cycles. From the 5' RACE reads, TCRdb called clonotypes with MiXCR, one entry per CDR3 protein. Found here are about 800,000 distinct CDR3 sequences, more than 20% of them singletons; the top ten hold around 3.6%. These data were also reused for a study on T cells of mothers and their children.

Sequenced sample: blood. The source is a boy between 10 and 17 years old in good health.

This clonotype was detected ten times or more. In DNA, the CDR3 is TGTGCCAGCAGCTTAGGAGCCGCGTTCGCCAAAAACATTCAGTACTTC. It specifies CASSLGAAFAKNIQYF. The V call is TRBV7-9, the J call TRBJ2-4, with D uncertain. The length of the CDR3 is 16 residues. V shed 1 base and J shed 1 base, with 11 bases lying between them. The germline V gene has CDR1 SEHNR and CDR2 FQNEAQ (reference sequence).

Only a few counts were recorded for this clonotype. An end of the junction does not agree with germline; a read error may underlie this. The chain uses TRBV7-7 and TRBJ2-2, with D uncertain. The CDR3 has 15 residues. Per germline, CDR1 SSHAT and CDR2 FNYEAQ (reference sequence). This CDR3 reads CASSLNAGNTGELFF. The CDR3 nucleotides read TGTGCTAGCAGCTTAAACGCAGGAAACACCGGGGAGCTGTTTTTT.

This clonotype turned up a few times. The chain combines TRBV7-2 with TRBJ1-1; D perhaps matches TRBD1 (5 bases). CDR1 and CDR2 from the germline V gene are SGHTA and FQGNSA. CDR3 size: 14 residues. Deletions cut 7 bases from V and 2 bases from J, with 14 bases between. The CDR3 bases are TGTGCCAGCACCAAAACGGGGACTAACACTGAAGCTTTCTTT. This encodes CASTKTGTNTEAFF.

The chain joins TRBV11-3 to TRBJ2-3; D tentatively reads TRBD1 or TRBD2 (6 bases each). V lost 3 bases and J lost 0, with 10 bases in between. The CDR3 is made up of 15 amino acids. Germline V CDR1 and CDR2: SGHNT, YENEEA. This CDR3 reads CASSFQGTSTDTQYF. As DNA, the CDR3 is TGTGCCAGCAGCTTCCAGGGGACTAGCACAGATACGCAGTATTTT.

This CDR3 reads CASSLSSDSYGYTF. The CDR3 nucleotides read TGTGCCAGCAGTTTATCGTCGGACAGCTATGGCTACACCTTC. The chain is built from TRBV27 and TRBJ1-2, with D perhaps matching TRBD1 (6 bases). Germline CDR1 MNHEY, CDR2 SMNVEV (reference sequence). V lost 0 bases to trimming and J lost 4 bases, with 9 bases between them. The CDR3 consists of 14 residues.

There are a few counts of this clonotype. V is TRBV12-3 or TRBV12-4 and J is TRBJ2-7, with D perhaps matching TRBD2 (7 bases). V was trimmed by 5 bases and J by 5 bases, leaving 19 bases between them. This CDR3 is built from 15 residues. The CDR3 DNA reads TGTGCCAGCAGTCGGGGGGCTAGTTGGGACAACGAGCAGTACTTC. Amino acid sequence: CASSRGASWDNEQYF.

This clonotype was recorded a few times. This chain links TRBV27 with TRBJ2-7, with TRBD1 as a possible D gene (6 bases). Germline lookup yields CDR1 MNHEY and CDR2 SMNVEV (reference sequence). Trimming pared 3 bases from V and 3 bases from J, leaving 15 bases between. The CDR3 is made up of 15 amino acids. The CDR3 nucleotides read TGTGCCAGCAGTTTGGGGCAGGGGAGTTTCTACGAGCAGTACTTC. Its protein product is CASSLGQGSFYEQYF.

This clonotype has only a few counts. The V call is TRBV7-2, the J call TRBJ2-1; the D gene is possibly TRBD2 (7 bases). The CDR3 spans 14 residues. Germline CDR1 is SGHTA and CDR2 is FQGNSA. V gave up 11 bases and J gave up 6 bases, with 20 bases separating them. The CDR3 DNA follows: TGTGCCTCCTCCTTAGAGGGGGGGCTCAATGAGCAGTTCTTC. This gives the protein CASSLEGGLNEQFF.